The 27 T cell receptor beta chains given below trace back to one sample, sequenced in a study of T cell changes during pregnancy in multiple sclerosis. Here immunoSEQ multiplex PCR was the method, and the copy in TCRdb shows in-frame clones only, minus some. This sample yields about 38,000 clones, of which about nine tenths are seen a single time; about 0.35% belongs to the top ten. The specimen comprised CD4+ T cells from peripheral blood mononuclear cells, sampled in the third trimester of pregnancy. Every receptor here comes from a female donor in good health, enrolled as a control in a pregnancy study.

The chain uses TRBV19 and TRBJ2-2, with D possibly being TRBD1 (6 bases). In germline, CDR1 is LNHDA, CDR2 SQIVND (reference sequence). Between the trimmed V and J ends, which lost 5 bases and 2 bases, there was a span of 12 bases. There are 15 residues in the CDR3. Written as DNA, the CDR3 is TGTGCCAGTAGTCCAGGGGCCTCAAACACCGGGGAGCTGTTTTTT. Its protein is CASSPGASNTGELFF.

The chain uses TRBV25-1 and TRBJ2-5; D is unclear. V lost 4 bases to trimming and J lost 0 bases, with 3 bases between them. The CDR3 spans 12 residues. The germline CDR1 and CDR2 sequences are MGHDK and SYGVNS. Written as DNA, the CDR3 is TGTGCCAGCAGTGCGTACCAAGAGACCCAGTACTTC. It encodes CASSAYQETQYF.

The chain carries TRBV5-4 and TRBJ2-3; weak D call: TRBD1 (6 bases). V lost 5 bases to trimming and J lost 2 bases, with 15 bases between them. The CDR3 covers 15 residues. CDR1 and CDR2 from the germline V gene are SGHNT and YYREEE (reference sequence). The CDR3 bases are TGTGCCAGCAGTTCACAGGGTTGGAACACAGATACGCAGTATTTT. Translating gives CASSSQGWNTDTQYF.

J is TRBJ2-5 and V is TRBV7-9; 11 bases match TRBD2. The V gene's germline CDR1 is SEHNR and CDR2 FQNEAQ (reference sequence). The CDR3 sequence is 16 residues long. Germline trimming cut 1 base from V and 4 bases from J; bases unmatched to any gene: 5. The CDR3 nucleotides are TGTGCCAGCAGCTTAGGGTTCGGGACTAGCGGAGAGACCCAGTACTTC. Protein: CASSLGFGTSGETQYF.

This sequence joins TRBV28 and TRBJ2-5; D uncertain. Trimming left V 6 bases short and J 4 bases short, with 15 bases between. The CDR3 consists of 14 residues. Germline lookup yields CDR1 MDHEN and CDR2 SYDVKM. CDR3 coding DNA: TGTGCCAGCAGCCGAACTACGGCCCTAGAGACCCAGTACTTC. Its translation: CASSRTTALETQYF.

CDR3 sequence: CASSPGQGVEQYF. The CDR3 DNA follows: TGCGCCAGCAGCCCTGGACAGGGCGTCGAGCAGTACTTC. The chain has TRBV5-1 and TRBJ2-7; 8 bases map to TRBD1. CDR1 and CDR2 from the germline V gene are SGHRS and YFSETQ. V lost 4 bases, J lost 6 bases, and 6 bases stayed unmatched. CDR3 length equals 13 residues.

The gene calls are TRBV5-4 and TRBJ2-7; maybe TRBD2 (6 bases). V was cut by 5 bases and J by 0 bases, with 15 bases left in between. Looked up from germline, CDR1 is SGHNT and CDR2 is YYREEE (reference sequence). This CDR3 region has 15 residues. The CDR3, as DNA: TGTGCCAGCAGTACGGGGACTCTCAGCTCCTACGAGCAGTACTTC. It translates to CASSTGTLSSYEQYF. The full variable domain, its missing parts supplied by reference TRBV5-4 and TRBJ2-7, is ETGVTQSPTHLIKTRGQQVTLRCSSQSGHNTVSWYQQALGQGPQFIFQYYREEENGRGNFPPRFSGLQFPNYSSELNVNALELDDSALYLCASSTGTLSSYEQYFGPGTRLTVT.

The J gene is TRBJ2-7, the V gene TRBV6-5; D uncertain. The CDR3 has 14 residues. Trimming removed 6 bases from V and 4 bases from J, with 16 bases in between. In germline, CDR1 is MNHEY, CDR2 SVGAGI. The CDR3 here is CASSSTIEVYEQYF. In nucleotides, the CDR3 is TGTGCCAGCAGCTCCACAATCGAAGTTTACGAGCAGTACTTC.

V and J are TRBV5-6 and TRBJ2-7, with 11 bases identical to TRBD2. CDR1 and CDR2 (germline): SGHDT, YYEEEE. This CDR3 region has 15 residues. The ends lost 6 bases at V and 2 bases at J; junction bases unmatched: 7. The CDR3 here is CASNKPGLAAYEQYF. The CDR3 DNA reads as TGTGCCAGCAACAAACCGGGACTAGCGGCCTACGAGCAGTACTTC. Full variable domain (rest looked up from reference TRBV5-6 and TRBJ2-7): DAGVTQSPTHLIKTRGQQVTLRCSPKSGHDTVSWYQQALGQGPQFIFQYYEEEERQRGNFPDRFSGHQFPNYSSELNVNALLLGDSALYLCASNKPGLAAYEQYFGPGTRLTVT.

This chain connects TRBV5-1 to TRBJ1-6, with 7 bases aligning to TRBD1. This CDR3 comprises 14 residues. Germline CDR1 is SGHRS and CDR2 is YFSETQ. V trimming: 5 bases; J trimming: 7 bases; junction bases outside the gene matches: 6. The CDR3 region is CASRATGQNSPLHF. Written as DNA, the CDR3 is TGCGCCAGCAGGGCGACAGGGCAGAATTCACCCCTCCACTTT.

The chain has TRBV7-8 and TRBJ1-1; D uncertain. Per the germline V gene, CDR1 is SGHVS and CDR2 is FQNEAQ. The CDR3 is made up of 13 amino acids. V lost 1 base, J lost 2 bases, and 5 bases lay in between. The DNA for the CDR3 is TGTGCCAGCAGCTTAGACAGAAACACTGAAGCTTTCTTT. Amino acid sequence: CASSLDRNTEAFF.

J is TRBJ1-1 and V is TRBV29-1, with 8 bases fitting TRBD1. V lost 6 bases and J lost 4; bases outside the gene matches: 10. Germline V gene data show CDR1 as SQVTM and CDR2 as ANQGSEA. This CDR3 spans 14 amino acids. DNA of the CDR3: TGCAGCGTCGCCCGCCTCACAGGGGGCACTGAAGCTTTCTTT. It encodes CSVARLTGGTEAFF.

The rearrangement joins TRBV19 to TRBJ1-2, with TRBD1 matching 7 bases. Germline V gene lookup returns CDR1 LNHDA and CDR2 SQIVND (reference sequence). This CDR3 has 14 amino acids. The junction had 8 bases not matched to a gene; V was cut back by 7 bases and J by 3 bases. CDR3 sequence (DNA): TGTGCCAGTACCTCAGACAGGGAGGACTATGGCTACACCTTC. This encodes CASTSDREDYGYTF.

CDR3 sequence reads: CASRRGVGETQYF. DNA of the CDR3: TGTGCCAGCAGGCGCGGGGTGGGGGAGACCCAGTACTTC. J is TRBJ2-5 and V is TRBV2; a weak D match, TRBD2 (6 bases). The CDR3 contains 13 residues. With 6 bases removed from V and 5 bases from J, the gap between germline ends came to 13 bases. Germline V gene sequence: CDR1 SNHLY, CDR2 FYNNEI.

The CDR3 is CASSLSGQLNSPLHF. CDR3 in DNA: TGTGCCAGCAGTTTATCGGGACAGCTAAATTCACCCCTCCACTTT. J is TRBJ1-6 and V is TRBV27; 7 positions match TRBD1. CDR3 length equals 15 residues. Germline V lookup: CDR1 MNHEY, CDR2 SMNVEV (reference sequence). V lost 0 bases to trimming and J lost 7 bases; unmatched junction nucleotides: 3.

The V and J genes are TRBV7-2 and TRBJ1-2; 8 bases are shared with TRBD1. The CDR3 sequence is 13 residues long. Germline V CDR1 and CDR2: SGHTA, FQGNSA. With 5 bases clipped from V and 6 bases from J, the junction kept 5 bases outside the gene matches. CDR3: CASSPRTGNGYTF. The CDR3 coding sequence is TGTGCCAGCAGCCCCCGGACAGGGAATGGCTACACCTTC. The whole variable domain, filled in from reference TRBV7-2 and TRBJ1-2, reads GAGVSQSPSNKVTEKGKDVELRCDPISGHTALYWYRQSLGQGLEFLIYFQGNSAPDKSGLPSDRFSAERTGGSVSTLTIQRTQQEDSAVYLCASSPRTGNGYTFGSGTRLTVV.

The chain is built from TRBV4-1 and TRBJ2-7; tentatively, D is TRBD1 (5 bases). Germline CDR1 MGHRA, CDR2 YSYEKL. The CDR3 runs 13 residues. Trimming shortened V by 0 bases and J by 3 bases, and 6 bases separated the two germline ends. The CDR3 DNA reads as TGCGCCAGCAGCCAAGACAGGGACTACGAGCAGTACTTC. Its translation: CASSQDRDYEQYF.

This chain joins TRBV11-1 and TRBJ1-6; tentatively, D is TRBD1 (6 bases). CDR1 SGHAT and CDR2 FQDESV come from the germline V gene (reference sequence). The length of the CDR3 is 14 residues. The ends were cut back, 8 bases at V and 6 bases at J, with 14 bases in the middle. The CDR3 sequence: CASGNQGINSPLHF. CDR3 bases: TGTGCCAGCGGAAACCAGGGGATTAATTCACCCCTCCACTTT.

This rearrangement joins TRBV7-3 to TRBJ2-1; TRBD2 matches at 12 bases. Germline trimming cut 6 bases from V and 9 bases from J; bases unmatched to any gene: 12. This CDR3 contains 16 residues. Looked up from germline, CDR1 is SGHTA and CDR2 is FQGTGA. CDR3 loop: CASSPQLAGGLGEQFF. CDR3 bases: TGTGCCAGCAGTCCACAACTAGCGGGGGGCCTGGGTGAGCAGTTCTTC.

The CDR3 sequence: CATAPGQGQLTNEKLFF. The DNA for the CDR3 is TGTGCCACCGCTCCGGGACAGGGGCAGCTAACGAATGAAAAACTGTTTTTT. The chain couples TRBV10-3 to TRBJ1-4, with 10 nucleotides matching TRBD1. Germline CDR1 reads ENHRY; CDR2 reads SYGVKD. The CDR3 is 17 residues long. J was trimmed by 5 bases and V by 10 bases; bases with no gene match: 16.

This rearrangement joins TRBV10-3 to TRBJ1-4; perhaps TRBD1 as D (6 bases). Trimming stripped 3 bases from V and 5 bases from J, with 13 bases between. CDR1 and CDR2 from the germline V gene are ENHRY and SYGVKD. This CDR3 is built from 15 residues. The CDR3 spells CAISDTRGPNEKLFF. The CDR3 DNA reads TGTGCCATCAGTGATACCAGGGGACCGAATGAAAAACTGTTTTTT.

The chain employs TRBV6-5 and TRBJ1-6; D not certain. Trimming pared 7 bases from V and 5 bases from J, leaving 15 bases between. Germline assignment: CDR1 MNHEY and CDR2 SVGAGI. This CDR3 region has 15 residues. Here the CDR3 reads CASTNGPTNNSPLHF. For the CDR3, the DNA is TGTGCCAGCACCAACGGGCCGACTAATAATTCACCCCTCCACTTT.

V gene TRBV4-1 combines with J gene TRBJ1-5, with 8 bases aligning to TRBD1. This CDR3 is built from 15 residues. Trimming took 1 base from V and 4 from J; bases not matched to a gene: 3. Germline V gene data show CDR1 as MGHRA and CDR2 as YSYEKL. The CDR3 DNA sequence: TGCGCCAGCAGCCAAGCCGACAGGGGAAATCAGCCCCAGCATTTT. As protein: CASSQADRGNQPQHF.

CDR3 bases: TGTGCCAGCAGCCAAAACCGCCGGACTAGTCATGAGCAGTTCTTC. Translated: CASSQNRRTSHEQFF. This chain connects TRBV14 to TRBJ2-1, with TRBD2 matching over 7 bases. The CDR3 is made up of 15 amino acids. The germline V gene has CDR1 SGHDN and CDR2 FVKESK. J lost 8 bases, V lost 2 bases, and 9 bases had no gene match.

The chain couples TRBV28 to TRBJ2-3; 13 nucleotides match TRBD2. Trimming at V came to 6 bases and at J to 11 bases, leaving 11 bases not matched to a gene. Per germline, CDR1 MDHEN and CDR2 SYDVKM. The CDR3 length is 15 residues. CDR3 amino acids: CASSSTSGRAGLQYF. The CDR3 coding sequence is TGTGCCAGCAGCTCCACTAGCGGGAGGGCCGGTTTGCAGTATTTT.

This chain links TRBV6-5 with TRBJ1-5; TRBD1 might be the D (6 bases). V lost 6 bases, J lost 5 bases, and 11 bases lay in between. CDR1 is MNHEY and CDR2 is SVGAGI in the germline V gene. The length of the CDR3 is 13 residues. The CDR3: CASSNRVYQPQHF. For the CDR3, the DNA is TGTGCCAGCAGCAACAGGGTATATCAGCCCCAGCATTTT.

This chain uses TRBV7-8 with TRBJ2-3; 8 nucleotides match TRBD2. Looked up from germline, CDR1 is SGHVS and CDR2 is FQNEAQ. There are 16 residues in the CDR3. V shed 2 bases, J shed 0 bases, and the junction held 4 bases outside the gene matches. CDR3 in amino acids: CASSLIGGRSTDTQYF. The CDR3, as DNA: TGTGCCAGCAGCTTAATCGGCGGGAGGAGCACAGATACGCAGTATTTT.